The 2 T cell receptor beta chains below all came from one sample that was sequenced in a study of blood T cell repertoires in COVID-19 (dated by TCRdb to 2018 to 2020). The library was prepared using the immunoSEQ multiplex PCR assay. Here the immuneACCESS table is served through TCRdb, limited to in-frame sequences with V and J called. Missing clones are a known gap in these copies; in checked studies unresolved V genes cover under half, and the rest lacks a known reason. Within this sample are tens of thousands of clones, with roughly three quarters of them counted one time only. Jointly, the top ten make up around 17% of the sample. Sequenced: peripheral blood. These receptors were taken from a man between 65 and 80 years old with acute or convalescent COVID-19.

This clone was counted a single time. The chain carries TRBV10-3 and TRBJ2-5; possible D gene TRBD1, 5 bases. Germline lookup yields CDR1 ENHRY and CDR2 SYGVKD. This CDR3 spans 14 amino acids. V was trimmed by 6 bases and J by 0 bases, leaving 11 bases between them. DNA for the CDR3: TGTGCCATCAGCCAACGGACACACCAAGAGACCCAGTACTTC. It is translated as CAISQRTHQETQYF.

This sequence joins TRBV19 and TRBJ1-5, with D uncertain. Trimming cost V 0 bases and J 0 bases, with 9 bases left between them. This CDR3 has 16 residues. Germline V gene lookup returns CDR1 LNHDA and CDR2 SQIVND (reference sequence). The CDR3: CASSIEWALSNQPQHF. Here the CDR3 DNA reads TGTGCCAGTAGTATAGAATGGGCCCTTAGCAATCAGCCCCAGCATTTT.